The next 24 T cell receptor beta chains were all read from a single sample in a study of CD4 and CD8 cells across lung adenocarcinoma regions. TCRdb called the PCR reads again in MiXCR, with one record for every CDR3 protein. Here the sample spans about 11,000 distinct CDR3 sequences, about three fifths being singletons. Sequencing used CD8+ T cells from the margin of a lung tumor. Source of these receptors: a male donor with lung adenocarcinoma. The CD4 and CD8 labels of this study may be unreliable.

The chain combines TRBV7-2 with TRBJ1-2; 7 bases match TRBD1. Germline-derived CDR1 and CDR2 are SGHTA and FQGNSA. The CDR3 extends over 14 amino acids. The junction had 3 bases not matched to a gene; V was cut back by 1 base and J by 4 bases. The CDR3 region is CASSLVWDSYGYTF. In DNA, the CDR3 is TGTGCCAGCAGCTTAGTGTGGGACAGCTATGGCTACACCTTC.

This clonotype was seen a single time. This chain connects TRBV6-1 to TRBJ2-3; 13 positions agree with TRBD2. The CDR3 sequence is 18 residues long. Germline V gene data show CDR1 as MNHNS and CDR2 as SASEGT. V was clipped by 3 bases and J by 2 bases; unmatched bases: 8. The CDR3 DNA follows: TGTGCCAGCAGTGATACTAGCGGGGGGGCGATTCCCACAGATACGCAGTATTTT. Amino acid sequence: CASSDTSGGAIPTDTQYF.

The chain uses TRBV7-6 and TRBJ2-1, with D perhaps being TRBD1 or TRBD2 (5 bases each). The assigned J gene may be wrong: the sequence end matches TRBJ2-7 better. From germline, CDR1 is SGHVS and CDR2 FNYEAQ. The CDR3 loop spans 14 amino acids. CDR3 bases: TGTGCCAGCAGCGTTGGGACCCATACCTACGAGCAGTACTTC. Translated: CASSVGTHTYEQYF.

In its sample, this clonotype was seen a few times. The chain joins TRBV6-1 to TRBJ2-5; D possibly matches TRBD1 or TRBD2 (5 bases each). With the DNA end fitting TRBJ2-7 better, the J assignment may be wrong. CDR1 and CDR2 from the germline V gene are MNHNS and SASEGT. The CDR3 spans 16 residues. DNA of the CDR3: TGTGCCAGCAGTGAGAGGGCAGGGTCGGTCTCCTACGAGCAGTACTTC. It codes for CASSERAGSVSYEQYF.

This chain connects TRBV27 to TRBJ2-5; D possibly uses TRBD1 or TRBD2 (5 bases each). The germline gives CDR1 MNHEY, CDR2 SMNVEV (reference sequence). Trimming left V 3 bases short and J 1 base short, with 15 bases between. The CDR3 contains 16 residues. For the CDR3, the DNA is TGTGCCAGCAGTTTGCGCCGGGGAAGGGGCCAAGAGACCCAGTACTTC. Protein: CASSLRRGRGQETQYF.

The chain couples TRBV27 to TRBJ2-1; TRBD2 might be the D (5 bases). Trimming took 8 bases from V and 0 from J, leaving 20 bases between them. Germline assignment: CDR1 MNHEY and CDR2 SMNVEV (reference sequence). This CDR3 is 17 amino acids long. The DNA of the CDR3 is TGTGCCAGCGGGGTGGGAGCTGGACCGAGCTCCTACAATGAGCAGTTCTTC. It specifies CASGVGAGPSSYNEQFF.

This clonotype appeared a few times. The rearrangement links TRBV6-5 to TRBJ2-1; D uncertain. Trimming pared 0 bases from V and 2 bases from J, leaving 2 bases between. Germline V CDR1 and CDR2: MNHEY, SVGAGI. CDR3 length equals 13 residues. The CDR3 protein is CASSYSTYNEQFF. The CDR3 DNA sequence: TGTGCCAGCAGTTACTCGACCTACAATGAGCAGTTCTTC.

This clonotype showed up just a few times. The chain carries TRBV10-2 and TRBJ2-1; 9 bases fit TRBD1. The CDR3 has 13 residues. Germline loops: CDR1 WSHSY, CDR2 SAAADI. Trimming at V came to 10 bases and at J to 5 bases, leaving 6 bases not matched to a gene. CDR3 residues: CAIRTGADNEQFF. Here the CDR3 DNA reads TGCGCCATCAGGACAGGGGCGGACAATGAGCAGTTCTTC.

The chain uses TRBV6-1 and TRBJ1-1; possibly TRBD1 for D (5 bases). Germline CDR1 reads MNHNS; CDR2 reads SASEGT. This CDR3 has 14 amino acids. Trimming took off 3 bases at V and 1 base at J, with 9 bases between the two ends. The CDR3 loop is CASSEGHRNTEAFF. CDR3 coding DNA: TGTGCCAGCAGTGAGGGGCATAGGAACACTGAAGCTTTCTTT.

The chain recombines TRBV6-2 or TRBV6-3 with TRBJ2-1; weak D call: TRBD2 (6 bases). The CDR3 contains 13 residues. Trimming shortened V by 7 bases and J by 5 bases, and 12 bases separated the two germline ends. Germline CDR1 and CDR2: MNHEY and SVGEGT. The CDR3: CASTRDSNNEQFF. As DNA, the CDR3 is TGTGCCAGCACCAGGGACTCTAACAATGAGCAGTTCTTC.

The chain combines TRBV12-3 or TRBV12-4 with TRBJ2-1; TRBD2 agrees at 9 bases. With the DNA end fitting TRBJ2-5 better, the J assignment may be wrong. The CDR3 totals 16 residues. CDR3 sequence reads: CASSLVVAGVLETQYF. The CDR3 DNA sequence: TGTGCCAGCAGTTTAGTGGTAGCGGGAGTCTTAGAGACCCAGTACTTC.

V gene TRBV11-2 combines with J gene TRBJ2-1; unclear D gene. This CDR3 region has 12 residues. CDR1 is SGHAT, CDR2 FQNNGV, per germline. The V gene lost 2 bases and the J gene lost 7 bases, with 6 bases spanning the gap. The CDR3 DNA is TGTGCCAGCAGCTTAAGGGAAAATGAGCAGTTCTTC. It is translated as CASSLRENEQFF.

V is TRBV7-2 and J is TRBJ2-3; 7 bases agree with TRBD1. Looked up from germline, CDR1 is SGHTA and CDR2 is FQGNSA. The V and J ends lost 5 bases and 1 base, in that order; junction bases with no gene match: 3. This CDR3 is built from 14 residues. The CDR3 DNA follows: TGTGCCAGCAGCCCCGGGACAGGCACAGATACGCAGTATTTT. Translated, it gives CASSPGTGTDTQYF.

The J gene is TRBJ2-4, the V gene TRBV27, with 12 nucleotides matching TRBD2. The CDR3 sequence is 19 residues long. With V trimmed by 5 bases and J by 2 bases, 13 bases remained unmatched. In germline, CDR1 is MNHEY, CDR2 SMNVEV (reference sequence). The DNA of the CDR3 is TGTGCCAGCAGTCCAAGACTAGCGGGAGAACCGGTGACCAAAAACATTCAGTACTTC. Protein sequence: CASSPRLAGEPVTKNIQYF.

V gene TRBV9 combines with J gene TRBJ2-1, with TRBD2 as a possible D gene (6 bases). Looked up from germline, CDR1 is SGDLS and CDR2 is YYNGEE. This CDR3 region has 17 residues. The germline V and J ends were trimmed by 1 base and 0 bases, with 14 bases remaining between them. The CDR3 is CASSVTAGLSSYNEQFF. The DNA of the CDR3 is TGTGCCAGCAGCGTAACGGCGGGGTTGAGCTCCTACAATGAGCAGTTCTTC.

The chain has TRBV6-1 and TRBJ2-5; 9 bases match TRBD2. The end of the DNA fits TRBJ2-7 better, so the J call may be wrong. Germline V gene lookup returns CDR1 MNHNS and CDR2 SASEGT. There are 15 residues in the CDR3. The CDR3 coding sequence is TGTGCCAGCAATCGCCTAGCGGGAACCTCCTACGAGCAGTACGTC. Encoded protein: CASNRLAGTSYEQYV.

This clonotype has a count of ten or more. The chain links TRBV6-5 to TRBJ2-1; D might be TRBD1 (6 bases). This CDR3 region has 15 residues. Deletions cut 2 bases from V and 8 bases from J, with 16 bases between. From germline, CDR1 is MNHEY and CDR2 SVGAGI. CDR3 protein: CASSYRAGAGYEQFF. CDR3 bases: TGTGCCAGCAGTTACCGTGCAGGGGCCGGATATGAGCAGTTCTTC.

The chain is built from TRBV10-3 and TRBJ2-3, with a tentative D call TRBD2 (5 bases). Germline-derived CDR1 and CDR2 are ENHRY and SYGVKD. There are 14 residues in the CDR3. V lost 10 bases and J 7 bases, leaving 21 bases between the germline ends. This CDR3 is CATTRRTSRNTQYF. The CDR3 DNA reads as TGTGCCACCACGCGGAGGACCAGTCGGAATACGCAGTATTTT.

V usage is TRBV6-1 and J usage is TRBJ2-1; D is possibly TRBD1 (6 bases). Per germline, CDR1 MNHNS and CDR2 SASEGT. The CDR3 sequence is 13 residues long. The germline V and J ends were trimmed by 6 bases and 10 bases, with 16 bases remaining between them. The CDR3 sequence: CASSAGQSYEQFF. The CDR3 DNA reads TGTGCCAGCAGCGCCGGACAGTCCTACGAGCAGTTCTTC.

This chain uses TRBV11-3 with TRBJ2-1; no clear D. The CDR3 contains 15 residues. Germline CDR1 and CDR2: SGHNT and YENEEA. Deletions cut 1 base from V and 7 bases from J, with 14 bases between. The DNA for the CDR3 is TGTGCCAGCAGCTTAGGTTCTTCGCCAACTAATGAGCAGTTCTTC. Translating it yields CASSLGSSPTNEQFF.

V and J are TRBV6-1 and TRBJ1-4; 7 bases align to TRBD1. Germline trimming cut 8 bases from V and 4 bases from J; bases unmatched to any gene: 7. Germline assignment: CDR1 MNHNS and CDR2 SASEGT. This CDR3 contains 14 residues. CDR3 protein: CASRQGLINEKLFF. The CDR3 nucleotides are TGTGCCAGCCGACAGGGTTTGATTAATGAAAAACTGTTTTTT.

The J gene is TRBJ2-5, the V gene TRBV6-1; D may match TRBD1 or TRBD2 (5 bases each). CDR3 length: 16 residues. In germline, CDR1 is MNHNS, CDR2 SASEGT. The V end was cut by 8 bases, the J end by 5 bases, with 24 bases between. The CDR3 coding sequence is TGTGCCAGCGGGGGACCCGGGGCCCGGGACGGGGAGACCCAGTACTTC. Its protein product is CASGGPGARDGETQYF.

As to this clonotype: A read error may produce the germline difference seen at one junction end. The chain combines TRBV6-1 with TRBJ2-6; D perhaps matches TRBD1 (5 bases). This CDR3 has 14 residues. The V gene's germline CDR1 is MNHNS and CDR2 SASEGT. This CDR3 reads CASGRCFGANTQTF. As DNA, the CDR3 is TGTGCCAGCGGCCGGTGTTTTGGGGCCAATACCCAGACTTTT.

In its sample, this clonotype was seen a few times. The V and J genes are TRBV12-3 or TRBV12-4 and TRBJ2-1, with D perhaps assigned TRBD1 or TRBD2 (6 bases each). The CDR3 has 15 amino acids. CDR3 sequence: CNLRGDRGTYNEQFF. DNA for the CDR3: TGTAACCTAAGGGGGGACCGGGGCACCTACAATGAGCAGTTCTTC.